Sequencing of this T cell receptor beta chain was carried out in a study of cytomegalovirus exposure and HLA in healthy donors (dated by TCRdb to 2015 to 2018). In the study overall: An earlier analysis of more than 550 of the donors reported 250 to 350 Gb of sequence data and 117 million unique TCR beta sequences obtained from around 170 million T cells. The study aimed to test whether signatures of past pathogen exposure could be identified by cataloging public T cell receptors. All discovery cohort repertoires had been generated using a single sequencing platform. Using immunosequencing, the study profiled T cell repertoires from 666 subjects and related those repertoires to cytomegalovirus serostatus. In a later genetic analysis, genome-wide SNP genotypes for about three fifths of the roughly 670 donors were used, and that subset was treated as a discovery cohort. An earlier analysis of several hundred of the donors applied high-throughput TCR beta sequencing to assess whether each TCR beta V gene segment acted as functional or pseudogenic. About 280 gigabases of sequencing data and 70 million to 95 million unique TCR sequences made up an early release that covered approximately 620 HLA-typed donors. The genetic ancestry cluster associated with self-reported Caucasian donors included about 84% of the approximately 410 genotyped donors. High-throughput TCR immunosequencing, statistical association of individual TCRs with disease status, and machine learning were combined to predict cytomegalovirus infection status. The number of typed donors differed by locus: about 629-630 for A, B, C, DRB1 and DQB1; roughly 510 for DQA1; 606 for DPA1; and 400 to 480 for DPB1. To study patterns of TCR occurrence, a later analysis re-analyzed previously published TCR beta repertoires from more than 550 donors and added high-resolution HLA genotyping. Class I and class II HLA loci were covered by the typing at four-digit resolution. Donor age, sex, ethnicity and CMV serostatus were compiled alongside the repertoire data. Roughly five DR-DQ haplotypes were handled as single units for association and clustering, since linkage in the cohort was strong. Besides the first cohort of approximately 670 subjects, a separate validation cohort made up of 120 different subjects was used. The later analysis used no new phenotypic data to find candidate immune exposures, relying instead on TCR beta sequences and their occurrence across donors. Across approximately 400 genotyped donors of the cohort, an average of about 200,000 unique TCR beta nucleotide sequences per donor were sequenced, and roughly a sixth of those sequences were non-productive. On the study overall, not on this receptor specifically: According to a later analysis, parvovirus B19, influenza, CMV and Epstein-Barr virus appeared linked to several top co-occurrence clusters. In a later analysis, most CMV-associated TCR beta chains were found to appear HLA-restricted, with HLA associations seemingly driven largely by CMV exposure. The earlier analysis of about 600 of the donors excluded 15 to 20 rarely observed V segments, including chromosome 9 orphons, because counts were too low. At a false discovery rate of 0.05, a later analysis linked roughly 17,000 TCR beta sequences to specific HLA alleles. According to a later analysis, TCR association rates differed among HLA loci, with DRB1 alleles showing the most associated TCRs and HLA-C alleles showing the fewest. In an earlier analysis of around 600 of the donors, most TCR beta V segments were observed in productive rearrangements about 87% or about 30% of the time, broadly matching IMGT annotations. CMV serostatus was the only immune exposure information available for the cohort. The authors suggested that the approach could potentially be generalized to other disease states and immunological phenotypes. The study gave a list of about 150 TCR beta chains associated with cytomegalovirus. Most TCR sequences were seen in very few donors, while some public TCRs were found in many individuals. Only TCR beta chains were sequenced in this cohort, and the absence of alpha or paired-chain data limited detectable features. Roughly uniform sequencing depth across donors was assumed in presence/absence analyses, although this assumption may not hold. A cluster of highly shared sequence variants was judged likely to be a technical artifact of the sequencing pipeline. The classifier was reported to diagnose cytomegalovirus status with high specificity and sensitivity in both the original cohort and the validation cohort. When HLA alleles, especially DR and DQ, strongly co-occurred, TCR associations were difficult to assign to individual alleles. Three of the identified cytomegalovirus-associated TCR beta chains were confirmed in vitro to be specific for cytomegalovirus antigens. Correlated functional status among segregating V segments might be attributable to linkage disequilibrium, but an unknown experimental factor could not be ruled out. A further reported finding was that TCR beta sequences accurately predicted the HLA-A and HLA-B alleles for most subjects in the first cohort. Compared with equally common non-associated chains, HLA-associated TCR beta chains in a later analysis were more clonally expanded and had lower generation probabilities. A later genetic analysis associated a missense DCLRE1C variant with V-gene and J-gene trimming of TCR beta chains, and an independent cohort replicated the association. Some IMGT-functional V segments, including TRBV6-2 and TRBV6-3, could not be distinguished by the 87-base-pair reads and were therefore excluded. Compared with the roughly 710-donor mean, donors in an Asian-associated ancestry cluster had fewer N-insertions in productive TCRs, according to a later genetic analysis. Because HLA typing was unavailable for some donors at each locus, only the typed subset was used in association tests.

The cohort consisted of 666 healthy bone marrow donors. At the time of sampling, all cohort members were nominally healthy, though unrecorded immune exposures were likely present. The donor was CMV seronegative and was included in the group of a few hundred seronegative cohort members. A peripheral blood sample was provided by each donor, and peripheral blood mononuclear cells were used for TCR beta sequencing. Genomic DNA extraction from the blood cell samples was performed with the Qiagen DNeasy Blood Extraction Kit. The library was generated by the immunoSEQ multiplex PCR assay. For the multiplex PCR, a mixture combining 60 forward primers for TCR Vbeta segments and 13 reverse primers for TCR Jbeta segments was used. A multiplex PCR assay on genomic DNA amplified the CDR3 region of rearranged TCR beta genes. On the Illumina HiSeq System, the amplified TCR beta libraries were sequenced as 87-base-pair reads. In the authors' own workflow: In a later analysis, some 80 million unique TCR beta chains were counted across the 650 to 750 repertoires, and about 10 million of these chains were shared by at least two donors. Raw reads were error-corrected and collapsed into unique sequences by a nearest-neighbor algorithm in which closely related sequences were merged to remove PCR and sequencing errors. CDR3 sequences were aligned to IMGT reference sequences to assign V, D and J gene segments. Each retained sequence needed at least a six-nucleotide match to both a V gene segment and a J gene segment. A rearrangement was called productive if the CDR3 had no stop codons and remained in frame with V and J, and every other rearrangement was called non-productive. Following IMGT convention, CDR3 was defined as the stretch from the second conserved V-encoded cysteine to the conserved J-encoded phenylalanine. Sequences without an unambiguous match to a single V gene segment were excluded from the earlier analysis of almost 600 of the donors. In an earlier analysis of several hundred of the donors, V segments were called functional above 56.7% productive rearrangements and were called segregating when the between-donor standard deviation exceeded 5%. A statistical classification framework was built to diagnose cytomegalovirus status from the catalog of TCR beta chain sequences. A later analysis assigned V and J genes by comparing TCR nucleotide sequences with IMGT/GENE-DB human TR gene sequences. Using the TCRdist pipeline, a later analysis assigned CDR3 sequences along with most-parsimonious VDJ recombination scenarios. A later analysis defined each TCR beta chain by its CDR3 amino acid sequence plus V-gene family, and excluded reads lacking a unique V-gene family. A later analysis removed roughly 590 highly shared, low-generation-probability nucleotide sequences to deal with suspected cross-contamination and a sequencing artifact. In a later analysis, a clonal expansion index was calculated for each public chain from normalized within-repertoire ranks of inferred template counts. In a later analysis, generation probabilities were computed with a VDJ recombination model fitted to out-of-frame rearrangements, and the resulting probabilities were checked against IGoR. In a later analysis, hypergeometric tests were used to score TCR-TCR, TCR-HLA and TCR-CMV co-occurrence, with a repertoire-size bias correction applied to TCR pairs. A later analysis estimated false discovery rates by permuting HLA or CMV assignments 20 times. In a later analysis, co-occurring TCRs were grouped using DBSCAN, and TCRdist sequence similarity was added for clustering within HLA-allele-positive subsets. Repertoires with fewer than 30,000 or more than 120,000 public chains, plus five repertoires with anomalous nucleotide sharing, were excluded from co-occurrence clustering. The immuneACCESS repertoire file appears here via TCRdb, limited to in-frame rearrangements. These files lack a portion of the clones; in checked studies, under half of the deficit traces to unresolved V genes, and the cause of the others is not known. V, J and clone size derive from that table, while D and trimming were established from the DNA sequence. In this sample the table shows 110,000 to 150,000 clones, roughly 80% of which occur a single time. The ten largest account for under 2% of the sample.

V is cut back by 3 bases and J by 5 bases, with 9 bases in the junction unmatched. The CDR3 runs 15 residues from the cysteine to the phenylalanine. Only the CDR3 DNA stays, 45 bases, in frame from base 1. According to the germline V gene, CDR1 reads SNHLY and CDR2 reads FYNNEI. Turning to this clone: What antigen it recognizes has not been identified. No base quality values were provided; no much bigger clone lies one nucleotide off.

Recombination joined TRBV2 with TRBJ2-7; a stretch of 8 junction bases matches TRBD1. The specimen sequenced was PBMCs. The source is a female donor in good health and CMV-seronegative. The CDR3 loop reads CASSDLVPGGHEQYF. The nucleotide sequence reads TGTGCCAGCAGTGATCTAGTACCAGGGGGCCACGAGCAGTACTTC.